Below are 30 T cell receptor beta chains sequenced from a single sample in a study of early T cells in non-severe SARS-CoV-2 infection (dated by TCRdb to the early 2020s). Library creation used 5' RACE. The sequencer listed for this sample is NextSeq 500. Using fastp at Q25 and MiXCR, TCRdb reprocessed the public reads and kept productive beta chains. Rows with one shared CDR3 protein collapse into an entry with the most common genes and DNA. For this sample there are more than 45,000 distinct CDR3 sequences; more than 7% appear just once. The ten top clones hold more than 3% of the sample. What was sequenced was whole blood. The receptors originated from an adult who was a healthcare worker with PCR-confirmed SARS-CoV-2 infection or an uninfected control (not recorded which).

This chain links TRBV7-2 with TRBJ2-1, with 13 bases aligning to TRBD2. From germline, CDR1 is SGHTA and CDR2 FQGNSA. The CDR3 length is 18 residues. Germline trimming cut 5 bases from V and 7 bases from J; bases unmatched to any gene: 14. For the CDR3, the DNA is TGTGCCAGCAGCGGGGGACTAGCGGGAACGGTCTCAGGGAATGAGCAGTTCTTC. This codes for CASSGGLAGTVSGNEQFF. The whole variable domain, filled in from reference TRBV7-2 and TRBJ2-1, reads GAGVSQSPSNKVTEKGKDVELRCDPISGHTALYWYRQSLGQGLEFLIYFQGNSAPDKSGLPSDRFSAERTGGSVSTLTIQRTQQEDSAVYLCASSGGLAGTVSGNEQFFGPGTRLTVL.

The V and J genes are TRBV4-1 and TRBJ2-7, with 16 bases fitting TRBD2. J gave up 2 bases and V 0 bases, and 7 bases lay outside the gene matches. The CDR3 is made up of 19 amino acids. Germline V gives CDR1 MGHRA, CDR2 YSYEKL. The DNA for the CDR3 is TGCGCCAGCAGCCAAGACGGGACTAGCGGGAGGGTCTCTACCTACGAGCAGTACTTC. Protein product: CASSQDGTSGRVSTYEQYF.

This clonotype occurred many times. The chain employs TRBV24-1 and TRBJ2-1; D remains unclear. The germline V and J ends were trimmed by 9 bases and 1 base, with 9 bases remaining between them. The V gene's germline CDR1 is KGHDR and CDR2 SFDVKD. CDR3 length equals 13 residues. CDR3 in amino acids: CATSGLSYNEQFF. The CDR3 DNA sequence: TGTGCCACCTCCGGCCTGTCCTACAATGAGCAGTTCTTC.

The sample holds a few counts of this clonotype. This rearrangement joins TRBV2 to TRBJ1-6; a weak D match, TRBD1 (5 bases). The CDR3 contains 11 residues. From germline, CDR1 is SNHLY and CDR2 FYNNEI. The V end lost 9 bases, the J end lost 7 bases, and 7 bases lay between the germline ends. CDR3 DNA: TGTGCCAGTCGGGGGAATTCACCCCTCCACTTT. Translating it yields CASRGNSPLHF.

This clonotype was counted ten times or more. The chain employs TRBV25-1 and TRBJ2-1, with 10 bases lining up with TRBD1. Trimming cost V 8 bases and J 13 bases; bases outside gene matches: 8. Germline assignment: CDR1 MGHDK and CDR2 SYGVNS. The CDR3 runs 12 residues. CDR3 nucleotide sequence: TGTGCCAGCCACCCAGAGACAGGGGGCCAGTTCTTC. This translates into CASHPETGGQFF.

This clonotype has more than one count but fewer than ten. This chain joins TRBV20-1 and TRBJ2-5; the D gene could be TRBD1 or TRBD2 (5 bases each). The CDR3 sequence is 13 residues long. Germline assignment: CDR1 DFQATT and CDR2 SNEGSKA (reference sequence). Trimming stripped 5 bases from V and 2 bases from J, with 12 bases between. Here the CDR3 reads CSAQPRGQETQYF. The CDR3 DNA is TGCAGTGCTCAGCCGAGGGGACAAGAGACCCAGTACTTC.

The rearrangement joins TRBV12-3 or TRBV12-4 to TRBJ2-7; TRBD2 aligns across 11 bases. CDR3 length: 14 amino acids. V lost 5 bases and J lost 3; bases outside the gene matches: 3. The CDR3 loop reads CASSKTSGDYEQYF. CDR3 nucleotides: TGTGCCAGCAGTAAGACTAGCGGGGACTACGAGCAGTACTTC.

This clonotype was seen ten or more times. The chain uses TRBV2 and TRBJ2-1; D unclear. V was trimmed by 1 base and J by 4 bases, leaving 8 bases between them. Germline assignment: CDR1 SNHLY and CDR2 FYNNEI. CDR3 size: 14 residues. The DNA of the CDR3 is TGTGCCAGCAGTGAAGGTGCAGAATACAATGAGCAGTTCTTC. Its translation is CASSEGAEYNEQFF.

In this sample, this clonotype turned up many times. The chain combines TRBV28 with TRBJ1-2; 10 nucleotides align to TRBD1. Germline loops: CDR1 MDHEN, CDR2 SYDVKM. This CDR3 region has 15 residues. J lost 3 bases, V lost 3 bases, and 4 bases had no gene match. CDR3 in DNA: TGTGCCAGCAGTTTGGGGGACAGGGGCTACTATGGCTACACCTTC. Encoded protein: CASSLGDRGYYGYTF.

The table lists this clonotype with many counts. The V call is TRBV27, the J call TRBJ2-7, with 7 bases lining up with TRBD1. Germline V gene sequence: CDR1 MNHEY, CDR2 SMNVEV (reference sequence). The V gene end was trimmed by 6 bases and the J gene end by 2 bases; junction bases not matched to a gene: 7. The CDR3 has 14 residues. CDR3 DNA sequence: TGTGCCAGCAGGTCTGTAGGGGGCGCCTACGAGCAGTACTTC. Encoded protein: CASRSVGGAYEQYF.

This clonotype has more than one count but fewer than ten. CDR3 sequence: CASQDRTGTPSRSQHF. The DNA of the CDR3 is TGTGCCAGTCAAGACAGGACAGGGACCCCCTCCAGGTCCCAGCATTTT. The chain carries TRBV19 and TRBJ1-5; 8 positions agree with TRBD1. This CDR3 spans 16 amino acids. J gave up 11 bases and V 8 bases, and 20 bases lay outside the gene matches. Germline V gene lookup returns CDR1 LNHDA and CDR2 SQIVND (reference sequence).

This clonotype has a count of ten or more. CDR3 loop: CASSLRGSASYEQYF. The CDR3 nucleotides read TGTGCCAGCAGCTTGCGAGGCAGTGCTTCCTACGAGCAGTACTTC. The rearrangement uses TRBV5-5 and TRBJ2-7, with D hard to call. V dropped 1 base and J dropped 1 base, with 12 bases sitting between them. CDR1 is SGHKS, CDR2 YYEKEE, per germline (reference sequence). The CDR3 is 15 amino acids.

V usage is TRBV19 and J usage is TRBJ2-5; perhaps TRBD1 as D (6 bases). The CDR3 is 13 residues long. With 6 bases removed from V and 2 bases from J, the gap between germline ends came to 10 bases. Germline CDR1 reads LNHDA; CDR2 reads SQIVND (reference sequence). The CDR3 reads CASRTGRQETQYF. The CDR3 region has the DNA TGTGCCAGTAGGACAGGTCGGCAAGAGACCCAGTACTTC.

The J gene is TRBJ1-1, the V gene TRBV12-3 or TRBV12-4; no clear D. The CDR3 spans 11 residues. Between the trimmed V and J ends, which lost 5 bases and 4 bases, there was a span of 5 bases. CDR3 protein: CASSPATEAFF. In nucleotides, the CDR3 is TGTGCCAGCAGTCCAGCCACTGAAGCTTTCTTT.

The sample holds a few counts of this clonotype. The chain has TRBV7-9 and TRBJ2-5; the match to TRBD1 covers 9 bases. In germline, CDR1 is SEHNR, CDR2 FQNEAQ (reference sequence). The junction had 13 bases not matched to a gene; V was cut back by 4 bases and J by 4 bases. This CDR3 has 17 amino acids. CDR3 DNA: TGTGCCAGCAGCTCGCCCCGGACAGGGGTCATCCGAGAGACCCAGTACTTC. Translating gives CASSSPRTGVIRETQYF. Supplemented by reference TRBV7-9 and TRBJ2-5, the full variable domain reads DTGVSQNPRHKITKRGQNVTFRCDPISEHNRLYWYRQTLGQGPEFLTYFQNEAQLEKSRLLSDRFSAERPKGSFSTLEIQRTEQGDSAMYLCASSSPRTGVIRETQYFGPGTRLLVL.

This clonotype was counted at least ten times. The J gene is TRBJ1-5, the V gene TRBV12-3 or TRBV12-4, with D possibly TRBD1 on 5 matching bases. CDR3 length: 11 amino acids. The V end was cut by 8 bases, the J end by 9 bases, with 11 bases between. The CDR3 coding sequence is TGTGCCAGCGCGGGCGGGGGGCCCCAGCATTTT. Translating it yields CASAGGGPQHF.

This clonotype was found a few times. V usage is TRBV5-4 and J usage is TRBJ2-2, with D uncertain. With 0 bases removed from V and 4 bases from J, the gap between germline ends came to 4 bases. Germline V CDR1 and CDR2: SGHNT, YYREEE (reference sequence). The CDR3 loop spans 13 amino acids. The CDR3 sequence is CASSLGGTGELFF. CDR3 DNA sequence: TGTGCCAGCAGCTTGGGCGGCACCGGGGAGCTGTTTTTT.

The sample holds a few counts of this clonotype. The gene calls are TRBV27 and TRBJ2-6; D is unclear. V was pared by 6 bases and J by 0 bases, with 12 bases between. Germline lookup yields CDR1 MNHEY and CDR2 SMNVEV (reference sequence). The CDR3 runs 16 residues. The CDR3 nucleotides read TGTGCCAGCAGCAACGGCTTCTCCTCTGGGGCCAACGTCCTGACTTTC. Protein product: CASSNGFSSGANVLTF.

V and J are TRBV28 and TRBJ1-2; D is unresolved. Germline CDR1 reads MDHEN; CDR2 reads SYDVKM. CDR3 length: 12 residues. The germline V and J ends were trimmed by 2 bases and 3 bases, with 4 bases remaining between them. The CDR3 nucleotides read TGTGCCAGCAGTTTAGCGGACTATGGCTACACCTTC. It translates to CASSLADYGYTF.

The chain combines TRBV3-1 with TRBJ2-1; perhaps TRBD2 as D (6 bases). This CDR3 has 15 amino acids. CDR1 LGHDT and CDR2 YNNKEL come from the germline V gene (reference sequence). V dropped 0 bases and J dropped 7 bases, with 13 bases sitting between them. CDR3 nucleotides: TGTGCCAGCAGCCAAGATTTCCGGGGGTGGAATGAGCAGTTCTTC. Protein: CASSQDFRGWNEQFF.

This clonotype has only a few counts. J is TRBJ1-3 and V is TRBV12-3 or TRBV12-4, with D hard to call. CDR3 length equals 16 residues. V lost 5 bases to trimming and J lost 7 bases, with 21 bases between them. The CDR3 is CASSLSSSATGNTIYF. DNA of the CDR3: TGTGCCAGCAGTCTCTCCTCCAGCGCCACGGGGAACACCATATATTTT.

This clonotype was detected ten times or more. This sequence joins TRBV20-1 and TRBJ2-1; D is perhaps TRBD2 (6 bases). There are 15 residues in the CDR3. From germline, CDR1 is DFQATT and CDR2 SNEGSKA (reference sequence). The ends were cut back, 1 base at V and 7 bases at J, with 17 bases in the middle. CDR3 amino acids: CSARAAAGSMNEQFF. The DNA of the CDR3 is TGCAGTGCTAGAGCGGCGGCCGGGAGTATGAATGAGCAGTTCTTC.

This clonotype has ten or more counts. The chain joins TRBV20-1 to TRBJ2-7; D is perhaps TRBD2 (6 bases). V lost 0 bases and J 2 bases, leaving 14 bases between the germline ends. The germline V gene has CDR1 DFQATT and CDR2 SNEGSKA (reference sequence). This CDR3 comprises 15 residues. As DNA, the CDR3 is TGCAGTGCTAGAGACCCCGAGGGAGGCCCCTACGAGCAGTACTTC. This encodes CSARDPEGGPYEQYF.

This clonotype showed up just a few times. J is TRBJ2-7 and V is TRBV27, with 8 nucleotides matching TRBD2. Germline V gene lookup returns CDR1 MNHEY and CDR2 SMNVEV (reference sequence). The CDR3 loop spans 16 amino acids. Trimming at V came to 0 bases and at J to 3 bases, leaving 7 bases not matched to a gene. CDR3 coding DNA: TGTGCCAGCAGTTTATCAGGTGTAGGGACTAGCTACGAGCAGTACTTC. Residues: CASSLSGVGTSYEQYF.

V gene TRBV7-3 combines with J gene TRBJ2-2, with 7 bases that match TRBD2. The ends lost 5 bases at V and 5 bases at J; junction bases unmatched: 8. The CDR3 covers 15 residues. The germline V gene has CDR1 SGHTA and CDR2 FQGTGA. DNA of the CDR3: TGTGCCAGCAGCCTACAGCGGGATAGAACCGGGGAGCTGTTTTTT. Translation gives CASSLQRDRTGELFF. The full variable domain, completed using reference TRBV7-3 and TRBJ2-2, is GAGVSQTPSNKVTEKGKYVELRCDPISGHTALYWYRQSLGQGPEFLIYFQGTGAADDSGLPNDRFFAVRPEGSVSTLKIQRTERGDSAVYLCASSLQRDRTGELFFGEGSRLTVL.

The V gene is TRBV6-2 or TRBV6-3, the J gene TRBJ2-7; D perhaps matches TRBD1 (5 bases). The CDR3 is made up of 17 amino acids. From germline, CDR1 is MNHEY and CDR2 SVGEGT. Trimming removed 0 bases at V and 2 bases at J, with 17 bases between. CDR3: CASSYSREYGVAYEQYF. The CDR3 region has the DNA TGTGCCAGCAGTTACTCCAGGGAATACGGCGTAGCCTACGAGCAGTACTTC.

The CDR3 DNA reads TGTTCGCTAGGGGGGGACAATGAGCAGTTCTTC. Amino acids: CSLGGDNEQFF. The chain has TRBV28 and TRBJ2-1; D possibly corresponds to TRBD2 (7 bases). CDR3 size: 11 residues. Germline V gene data show CDR1 as MDHEN and CDR2 as SYDVKM.

The chain couples TRBV20-1 to TRBJ2-3; tentative D call: TRBD2 (5 bases). Germline values: CDR1 DFQATT, CDR2 SNEGSKA (reference sequence). V dropped 0 bases and J dropped 11 bases, with 15 bases sitting between them. CDR3 length equals 13 residues. CDR3 coding DNA: TGCAGTGCTAGAGACGGACTCCACCACGGGCAGTATTTT. Its protein is CSARDGLHHGQYF.

This chain links TRBV29-1 with TRBJ1-3; D not certain. Germline V CDR1 and CDR2: SQVTM, ANQGSEA. V gave up 0 bases and J gave up 3 bases, with 3 bases separating them. The CDR3 has 12 amino acids. As DNA, the CDR3 is TGCAGCGTTGAAGATCTTGGAAACACCATATATTTT. Amino acid sequence: CSVEDLGNTIYF.

This clonotype was found a few times. The J gene is TRBJ2-6, the V gene TRBV19; a possible D gene is TRBD1 (7 bases). V lost 7 bases and J lost 9, with 28 bases in between. Germline lookup yields CDR1 LNHDA and CDR2 SQIVND (reference sequence). There are 18 residues in the CDR3. CDR3 sequence reads: CASTEGGRGQSSLNVLTF. The CDR3, as DNA: TGTGCCAGTACCGAAGGTGGGCGGGGACAGTCTTCCCTCAACGTCCTGACTTTC.